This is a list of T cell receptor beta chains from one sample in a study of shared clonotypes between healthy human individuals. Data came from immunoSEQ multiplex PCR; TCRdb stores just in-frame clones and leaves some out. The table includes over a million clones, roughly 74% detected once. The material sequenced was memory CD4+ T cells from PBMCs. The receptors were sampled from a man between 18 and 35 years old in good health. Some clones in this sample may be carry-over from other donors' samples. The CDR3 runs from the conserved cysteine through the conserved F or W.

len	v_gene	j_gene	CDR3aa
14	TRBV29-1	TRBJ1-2	CSVVGRGRNYGYTF
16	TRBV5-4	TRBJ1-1	CASSSKTGGSGTEAFF
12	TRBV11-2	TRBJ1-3	CASRGSGNTIYF
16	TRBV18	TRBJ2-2	CASSLGQGTNTGELFF
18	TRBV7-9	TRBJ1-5	CASSLPRGQAGGNQPQHF
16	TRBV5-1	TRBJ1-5	CASTPSGGGSNQPQHF
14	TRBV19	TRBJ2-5	CASSIAGVPETQYF
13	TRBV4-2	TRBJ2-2	CASSHRDPGELFF
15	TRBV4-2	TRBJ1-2	CASSQVSQGSEGYTF
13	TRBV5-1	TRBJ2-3	CASSLEGTDTQYF
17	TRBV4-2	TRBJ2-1	CASSQDLRYGPYNEQFF
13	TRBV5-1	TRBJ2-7	CASSPGQGVEQYF
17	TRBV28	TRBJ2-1	CASSSPTGTSGRDEQFF
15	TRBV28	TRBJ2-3	CASSLFGRGTDTQYF
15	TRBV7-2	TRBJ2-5	CASSLRTPSQETQYF
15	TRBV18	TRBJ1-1	CASSPRTGGGTEAFF
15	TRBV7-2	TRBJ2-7	CASSLQAASAYEQYF
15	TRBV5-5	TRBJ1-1	CASSLIMTGNTEAFF
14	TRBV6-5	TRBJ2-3	CASSYSRGTDTQYF
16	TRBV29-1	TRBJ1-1	CSVEVQQGSANTEAFF
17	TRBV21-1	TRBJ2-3	CASSSPPHRGGSDTQYF
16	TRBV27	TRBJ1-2	CASSLSWQGARGGYTF
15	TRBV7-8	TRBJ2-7	CASSPWDSSSYEQYF
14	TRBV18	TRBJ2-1	CASSLTRTYNEQFF
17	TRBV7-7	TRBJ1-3	CASSLAWRLGRGNTIYF
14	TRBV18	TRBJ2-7	CASSPRGPPSEQYF
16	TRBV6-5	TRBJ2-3	CASSYSKGRSTDTQYF
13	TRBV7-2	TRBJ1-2	CASSFTQNYGYTF
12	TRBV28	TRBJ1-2	CATETGYYGYTF
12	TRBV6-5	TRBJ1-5	CASSAPNQPQHF
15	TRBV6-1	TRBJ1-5	CASARDRLDNQPQHF
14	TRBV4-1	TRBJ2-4	CASSQFHGKNIQYF
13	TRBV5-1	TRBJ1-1	CASGQGRGSEAFF
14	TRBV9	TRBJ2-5	CASSVVGTAETQYF
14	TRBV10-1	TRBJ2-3	CASSGQGETDTQYF
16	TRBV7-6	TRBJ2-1	CASSLVSGSPYNEQFF
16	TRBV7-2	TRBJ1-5	CASSRDRGQGDQPQHF